This T cell receptor (beta chain) was recovered during a study of blood T cells in healthy people across ages (dated by TCRdb to the mid-2010s). With respect to the entire study: In model experiments, template switching captured roughly one uniquely barcoded TCR beta cDNA molecule for every two T cells. Age-related changes in TCR beta repertoire diversity were measured in the study by deep sequencing normalized with unique cDNA molecular identifiers. Four age groups were formed from the donors: young (average roughly 15 years), middle-aged (just under 40), aged (around 62) and long-lived (about 80). Two additional independent replicas of 1 million unique cDNA reads from the same blood draw were analyzed for two donors (one aged 18 to 30 and one aged 80 or older).

Libraries were constructed by 5' RACE. The sequencing machine was an Illumina HiSeq 2500. A second PCR of about 7 to 12 cycles was run with a J-beta primer mix and a sample-barcoded 5' primer. A template-switch 5' adaptor carrying 12 random nucleotides introduced a unique molecular identifier onto each TCR beta cDNA molecule. Each sample yielded at least 2.5 million CDR3-containing paired-end reads. The Mint cDNA synthesis kit, primed by a TRBC-specific oligonucleotide, was used to synthesize first-strand cDNA from all RNA. Following uracil-DNA glycosylase treatment, all cDNA underwent a first 18-cycle PCR with the universal primers M1SS and BC2_uni_R. The authors processed their data as follows. For normalization, 1 million high-quality reads were randomly selected from each sample, with every read carrying a distinct molecular identifier. Instead of being binned into consensus sequences, reads with shared molecular identifiers were discarded. MiTCR, with a Q25 quality threshold and the strictest error-elimination algorithm, was used for CDR3 identification, clonotype clustering and error correction. Lower-bound total TCR beta diversity was estimated with a nonparametric unseen species model using Euler transformation. Starting from the raw public reads, TCRdb applied fastp trimming at Q25, assembled clones with MiXCR and retained in-frame beta chains. Every CDR3 protein is listed once, alongside the most common genes and DNA of its rows. TCRdb's processing, not the authors' own work, is the source of the V and J calls. The table for this sample lists about 780,000 distinct CDR3 sequences; more than 25% of them were counted only once. Of the sample, 2.5% to 3.5% falls within the top ten clones.

What the authors observed across the whole study: Observed TCR beta diversity correlated strongly with the percentage of naive T cells measured by flow cytometry. Donor CMV infection status was unknown, potentially confounding age-related changes in expanded clonotypes. Estimates of total diversity based on one million sequenced T cells were considered lower bounds and underestimates. As age increased, observed TCR beta diversity per million T cells dropped in a roughly linear way, and a significant reduction was already evident by age 40. Because profiling used bulk unsorted PBMCs, naive and antigen-experienced compartments could not be compared conclusively. Compared with the aged group, the long-lived group had more naive CD4+ T cells, fewer expanded clones and increased TCR diversity, a pattern suggesting age selection.

The 39 donors, aged 6 to 90 years, were systemically healthy Caucasian individuals from Russia. Around 9.9 milliliters of peripheral blood were collected from each donor into EDTA-treated Vacutainer tubes. Ficoll-Paque density-gradient centrifugation was used to isolate PBMCs, with at least 7 million per sample. Total RNA was extracted from PBMCs with Trizol reagent, with at least 6 micrograms obtained per sample. For every donor, flow cytometry on a PBMC aliquot measured the percentage of naive CD45RAhigh/CD27high T cells. A remark on this clonotype: The antigen this receptor binds is unknown. No much larger clone exists at a distance of one base, and base qualities are not known.

The same sample was also used in a study of T cells of mothers and their children. As noted in the second study: Nine systemically healthy Caucasian individuals, comprising three mothers and their six children, were included as donors. cDNA synthesis consumed the entire amount of extracted RNA, loaded at about 1.5 ug RNA in each 15 ul reaction. In the second PCR, the M1S primer added sample barcodes and 2-4 random nucleotides. Over 9.5 million TCR beta CDR3 reads were obtained for each mother, and approximately 3 million reads were obtained for each child. Thymic selection shapes the output of TCR recombination in a similar way in related and unrelated pairs, and inherited differences have a minor effect. Normalized repertoire overlap was always found to be slightly, but never significantly, higher in related mother-child pairs than in unrelated mother-child pairs. Persistent microchimeric T cell clones were not detected, at a sensitivity of about 100 clones per million clonotypes. In the study, deep NGS was used to compare the TCR beta repertoires of mothers and children, and features distinguishing related mother-child pairs from unrelated individuals were sought. Mothers averaged roughly 40 +/- 4 years of age and children averaged about 10 +/- 4 years. Libraries were sequenced on Illumina HiSeq 2000 with 100+100 nt paired-end reads after adapter ligation with NEBNext reagents. To avoid cross-contamination, the mother libraries and the child libraries were prepared a month apart and sequenced in separate runs. Between about 500,000 and 2,300,000 distinct TCR beta clonotypes were identified per donor. Naive TCR beta clonotypes were estimated from low-frequency clonotypes matched to each donor's FACS-determined naive share, without sorting.

The source material was blood. The TCR sequence derives from a boy younger than 18 in good health.

The nucleotide sequence reads TGCGCCAGCAGCAAAAGAAGGGACTTCCAAGAGACCCAGTACTTC. Its protein product is CASSKRRDFQETQYF. This sequence uses TRBV10-2 and TRBJ2-5; TRBD2 is perhaps the D gene, given 6 matching bases. The CDR3 numbers 15 residues from cysteine through phenylalanine. CDR3 DNA only is kept here, 45 bases in frame from base 1. CDR1 and CDR2 are drawn from the germline V gene: WSHSY, SAAADI. Trimming at the junction amounts to 6 bases on V and 1 base on J, and the germline ends lie 15 bases apart.